A single sample gave rise to the 32 T cell receptor beta chains below, sequenced in a study of technical replicates of blood from several donors. Measured with immunoSEQ multiplex PCR; TCRdb has only the in-frame clones, and not every one. The sample includes approximately 78,000 clones, roughly 96% of them seen just once. The sample taken for sequencing was T cells isolated from PBMCs. The receptors were sampled from a human donor in good health.

This rearrangement joins TRBV6-1 to TRBJ1-6, with a tentative D call TRBD1 (5 bases). Deletions cut 2 bases from V and 4 bases from J, with 12 bases between. CDR1 is MNHNS, CDR2 SASEGT, per germline. CDR3 length: 16 residues. CDR3 residues: CASSERPGVYNSPLHF. As DNA, the CDR3 is TGTGCCAGCAGTGAAAGGCCGGGGGTTTATAATTCACCCCTCCACTTT.

The chain combines TRBV7-8 with TRBJ1-5; D is possibly TRBD1 (6 bases). V was clipped by 5 bases and J by 7 bases, with 21 bases between them. The CDR3 runs to 16 residues. The germline CDR1 and CDR2 sequences are SGHVS and FQNEAQ. The CDR3 nucleotides read TGTGCCAGCAGCCAATCGCGGAAGGAGACAGGACAGCCCCAGCATTTT. Its protein product is CASSQSRKETGQPQHF.

The chain uses TRBV7-6 and TRBJ2-7; 11 nucleotides line up with TRBD2. Trimming cost V 4 bases and J 4 bases; bases outside gene matches: 21. The length of the CDR3 is 20 residues. The germline V gene has CDR1 SGHVS and CDR2 FNYEAQ. CDR3 DNA: TGTGCCAGCAGCTCCTATGGGGGACTGGGGACTAGCGGTCCCGGATACGAGCAGTACTTC. Translated, it gives CASSSYGGLGTSGPGYEQYF.

This clone was observed once. A junction boundary mismatches the germline segment, possibly from a read error. The chain is built from TRBV6-5 and TRBJ1-5; the match to TRBD1 covers 10 bases. Per germline, CDR1 MNHEY and CDR2 SVGAGI. The CDR3 totals 16 residues. The CDR3 spells CASSYSRDRGIQPQHF. Here the CDR3 DNA reads TGTGCCAGCAGCTACTCCCGGGACAGGGGAATTCAGCCCCAGCATTTT.

The chain combines TRBV2 with TRBJ2-1, with 7 bases identical to TRBD2. The CDR3 consists of 14 residues. The germline V gene encodes CDR1 SNHLY and CDR2 FYNNEI. The junction had 11 bases not matched to a gene; V was cut back by 8 bases and J by 7 bases. The CDR3 loop is CASGRGGLMNEQFF. CDR3 DNA: TGTGCCAGCGGGAGGGGAGGTCTGATGAATGAGCAGTTCTTC.

This chain uses TRBV2 with TRBJ2-7, with 7 bases fitting TRBD1. V was clipped by 3 bases and J by 6 bases; unmatched bases: 11. The CDR3 runs to 15 residues. Germline V gives CDR1 SNHLY, CDR2 FYNNEI. CDR3 coding DNA: TGTGCCAGCAGTGAGGTAACAGGGGATCGAGGCGAGCAGTACTTC. Its protein is CASSEVTGDRGEQYF.

V is TRBV11-2 and J is TRBJ2-7, with a tentative D call TRBD1 (6 bases). There are 14 residues in the CDR3. V was pared by 1 base and J by 2 bases, with 9 bases between. Germline lookup yields CDR1 SGHAT and CDR2 FQNNGV. The CDR3 reads CASSLGTVAYEQYF. Here the CDR3 DNA reads TGTGCCAGCAGCTTAGGGACAGTAGCCTACGAGCAGTACTTC.

The V gene is TRBV5-4, the J gene TRBJ2-5, with TRBD1 identical over 7 bases. CDR1 and CDR2 from the germline V gene are SGHNT and YYREEE (reference sequence). Trimming cost V 5 bases and J 5 bases; bases outside gene matches: 9. This CDR3 spans 14 amino acids. CDR3: CASSSGTAAETQYF. The CDR3 nucleotides are TGTGCCAGCAGTTCCGGGACAGCTGCGGAGACCCAGTACTTC.

J is TRBJ1-5 and V is TRBV2; D gene ambiguous. Germline values: CDR1 SNHLY, CDR2 FYNNEI. Trimming stripped 4 bases from V and 6 bases from J, with 16 bases between. The CDR3 consists of 15 residues. CDR3 region: CASSGTQNVVQPQHF. CDR3 coding DNA: TGTGCCAGCAGTGGTACACAAAACGTGGTTCAGCCCCAGCATTTT.

V and J are TRBV9 and TRBJ2-1; D may be TRBD2 (6 bases). Germline loops: CDR1 SGDLS, CDR2 YYNGEE. V shed 2 bases and J shed 9 bases, with 18 bases lying between them. This CDR3 is built from 15 residues. In DNA form, the CDR3 reads TGTGCCAGCAGCGTTGGACAAAACTGGGAGGTTGAGCAGTTCTTC. The encoded protein is CASSVGQNWEVEQFF.

J is TRBJ2-4 and V is TRBV21-1; TRBD1, the table's D call, lacks a check against the DNA. TRBV21-1 counts as a pseudogene. The CDR3 is made up of 14 amino acids. The CDR3 here is CASSDTGGRNIQYF. In DNA, the CDR3 is TGTGCCAGCAGCGATACAGGGGGGAGGAACATTCAGTACTTC.

The chain uses TRBV6-5 and TRBJ1-1; TRBD1 might be the D (6 bases). V lost 3 bases and J lost 3, with 17 bases in between. This CDR3 has 16 amino acids. CDR1 is MNHEY and CDR2 is SVGAGI in the germline V gene. DNA of the CDR3: TGTGCCAGCAGTTATCCCGGTCGGGGGGGGCACACTGAAGCTTTCTTT. Protein: CASSYPGRGGHTEAFF.

The genes are TRBV19 and TRBJ1-1; tentatively, D is TRBD1 (5 bases). Between the trimmed V and J ends, which lost 7 bases and 1 base, there was a span of 10 bases. The germline CDR1 and CDR2 sequences are LNHDA and SQIVND (reference sequence). The CDR3 totals 13 residues. The CDR3 loop is CASMEGPNTEAFF. The CDR3 DNA sequence: TGTGCCAGTATGGAGGGACCGAACACTGAAGCTTTCTTT.

This rearrangement joins TRBV6-6 to TRBJ2-1, with 8 bases identical to TRBD2. V gave up 2 bases and J gave up 1 base; unmatched junction bases: 4. This CDR3 has 16 amino acids. Germline V gene data show CDR1 as MNHNY and CDR2 as SVGAGI (reference sequence). Here the CDR3 DNA reads TGTGCCAGCAGTTACAGGCGCGGGGGGTCCTACAATGAGCAGTTCTTC. It is translated as CASSYRRGGSYNEQFF.

The chain links TRBV5-6 to TRBJ2-3; TRBD2 matches at 11 bases. The CDR3 sequence is 17 residues long. Trimming removed 0 bases from V and 1 base from J; junction bases left unmatched: 4. Germline CDR1 and CDR2: SGHDT and YYEEEE. Here the CDR3 reads CASSLASGRPGTDTQYF. The CDR3 region has the DNA TGTGCCAGCAGCTTGGCTAGCGGGAGGCCCGGCACAGATACGCAGTATTTT.

The rearrangement links TRBV15 to TRBJ2-7, with D unclear. The germline V gene encodes CDR1 LNHNV and CDR2 YYDKDF (reference sequence). The CDR3 runs 15 residues. V was shortened by 4 bases and J by 4 bases, with 17 bases between the two germline ends. For the CDR3, the DNA is TGTGCCACCAGCACGGGTAGTGACGGATCATACGAGCAGTACTTC. It translates to CATSTGSDGSYEQYF.

The chain is built from TRBV5-1 and TRBJ1-1, with a possible D match to TRBD1 (5 bases). CDR1 and CDR2 (germline): SGHRS, YFSETQ. The CDR3 runs 16 residues. V was cut by 4 bases and J by 2 bases, with 18 bases left in between. CDR3 sequence: CASSRTSLGINTEAFF. In DNA form, the CDR3 reads TGCGCCAGCAGCCGGACATCTTTAGGGATCAACACTGAAGCTTTCTTT.

The CDR3 protein is CASSLFKNTEAFF. The CDR3 DNA reads TGTGCCAGCAGCTTATTCAAGAACACTGAAGCTTTCTTT. The chain links TRBV7-2 to TRBJ1-1; D ambiguous. CDR1 and CDR2 (germline): SGHTA, FQGNSA. The CDR3 sequence is 13 residues long. Trimming took off 2 bases at V and 1 base at J, with 5 bases between the two ends.

This rearrangement joins TRBV2 to TRBJ1-1, with a weak D call TRBD1 (6 bases). The V gene's germline CDR1 is SNHLY and CDR2 FYNNEI. This CDR3 has 13 residues. V was shortened by 6 bases and J by 4 bases, with 12 bases between the two germline ends. CDR3 nucleotide sequence: TGTGCCAGCAGCATTATGGGGGCCACTGAAGCTTTCTTT. It specifies CASSIMGATEAFF.

V is TRBV6-1 and J is TRBJ1-2; the match to TRBD1 covers 9 bases. Germline V gene data show CDR1 as MNHNS and CDR2 as SASEGT. This CDR3 contains 14 residues. The junction had 9 bases not matched to a gene; V was cut back by 6 bases and J by 7 bases. The CDR3 DNA reads TGTGCCAGCAGGGCCCGGGACAGGGATCGTGGCTACACCTTC. Amino acid sequence: CASRARDRDRGYTF.

The chain joins TRBV15 to TRBJ2-1; TRBD1 aligns across 8 bases. The germline gives CDR1 LNHNV, CDR2 YYDKDF (reference sequence). This CDR3 is 16 amino acids long. V lost 3 bases to trimming and J lost 8 bases; unmatched junction nucleotides: 12. CDR3: CATSSDYGQGAYEQFF. The DNA for the CDR3 is TGTGCCACCAGCAGCGATTATGGGCAGGGGGCGTATGAGCAGTTCTTC.

This rearrangement joins TRBV4-2 to TRBJ2-7; possible D gene TRBD1, 5 bases. CDR3 length equals 18 residues. The V end was cut by 1 base, the J end by 3 bases, with 22 bases between. Germline CDR1 LGHNA, CDR2 YNFKEQ. The CDR3: CASSQGTFQSSELYEQYF. The CDR3 bases are TGTGCCAGCAGCCAAGGGACATTTCAAAGTTCGGAACTCTACGAGCAGTACTTC.

The chain links TRBV4-1 to TRBJ1-3; D remains ambiguous. The CDR3 runs 14 residues. CDR1 and CDR2 (germline): MGHRA, YSYEKL. Trimming removed 2 bases at V and 0 bases at J, with 5 bases between. CDR3 bases: TGCGCCAGCAGCCAACAAATCTCTGGAAACACCATATATTTT. It encodes CASSQQISGNTIYF.

J is TRBJ2-3 and V is TRBV7-3; 10 bases map to TRBD2. The germline gives CDR1 SGHTA, CDR2 FQGTGA. The CDR3 totals 15 residues. J lost 4 bases, V lost 6 bases, and 7 bases had no gene match. The CDR3 protein is CASSPLAGIPDTQYF. The CDR3 nucleotides are TGTGCCAGCAGTCCACTAGCGGGGATCCCAGATACGCAGTATTTT.

This chain links TRBV10-3 with TRBJ1-5; D remains ambiguous. Looked up from germline, CDR1 is ENHRY and CDR2 is SYGVKD. V lost 3 bases, J lost 6 bases, and 12 bases lay in between. This CDR3 spans 14 amino acids. The CDR3 spells CAISDRGDGQPQHF. CDR3 DNA sequence: TGTGCCATCAGTGACAGAGGTGATGGTCAGCCCCAGCATTTT.

The rearrangement uses TRBV6-1 and TRBJ1-1; 8 bases are a match to TRBD1. The germline gives CDR1 MNHNS, CDR2 SASEGT. The V segment lost 10 bases and the J segment 4 bases; nucleotides outside the gene matches: 8. The CDR3 is made up of 13 amino acids. The CDR3 nucleotides are TGTGCCACCAGCAGGGGGCAAGGCACTGAAGCTTTCTTT. It encodes CATSRGQGTEAFF.

The chain employs TRBV7-8 and TRBJ1-5; D gene ambiguous. V gave up 8 bases and J gave up 6 bases, with 20 bases separating them. The germline V gene has CDR1 SGHVS and CDR2 FQNEAQ. This CDR3 spans 15 amino acids. The CDR3 protein is CASGGLGVTSQPQHF. In nucleotides, the CDR3 is TGTGCCAGCGGAGGCCTTGGGGTTACGAGTCAGCCCCAGCATTTT.

CDR3 nucleotide sequence: TGTGCCAGCAGCCCCCTCGGGGGTCGTGAAGCTTTCTTT. It codes for CASSPLGGREAFF. V gene TRBV7-2 combines with J gene TRBJ1-1, with a possible D match to TRBD1 (5 bases). V was pared by 5 bases and J by 7 bases, with 14 bases between. This CDR3 has 13 residues. The germline CDR1 and CDR2 sequences are SGHTA and FQGNSA.

The CDR3 is CASSIDGGSTDTQYF. Written as DNA, the CDR3 is TGTGCCAGTAGTATAGATGGGGGGAGCACAGATACGCAGTATTTT. The rearrangement joins TRBV19 to TRBJ2-3; possibly TRBD2 for D (6 bases). V gave up 0 bases and J gave up 0 bases, with 7 bases separating them. The V gene's germline CDR1 is LNHDA and CDR2 SQIVND (reference sequence). The CDR3 runs 15 residues.

This chain links TRBV4-2 with TRBJ2-1, with 10 positions matching TRBD2. The CDR3 totals 16 residues. Germline V CDR1 and CDR2: LGHNA, YNFKEQ. V shed 0 bases and J 9 bases; nucleotides not matched to a gene: 8. This CDR3 is CASSQDSSGRIVEQFF. CDR3 sequence (DNA): TGTGCCAGCAGCCAAGACTCTAGCGGGAGAATCGTTGAGCAGTTCTTC.

J is TRBJ1-1 and V is TRBV6-1, with D unclear. CDR1 is MNHNS, CDR2 SASEGT, per germline. V lost 3 bases and J 5 bases, leaving 10 bases between the germline ends. The CDR3 extends over 13 amino acids. The CDR3 nucleotides are TGTGCCAGCAGTGATAATACGGGGACTGAAGCTTTCTTT. Translated, it gives CASSDNTGTEAFF.

The chain joins TRBV5-6 to TRBJ1-6; no clear D gene. The CDR3 has 13 amino acids. Trimming stripped 4 bases from V and 8 bases from J, with 10 bases between. Germline CDR1 is SGHDT and CDR2 is YYEEEE. CDR3 DNA: TGTGCCAGCAGCGGACTAATGGATTCACCCCTCCACTTT. Amino acids: CASSGLMDSPLHF.